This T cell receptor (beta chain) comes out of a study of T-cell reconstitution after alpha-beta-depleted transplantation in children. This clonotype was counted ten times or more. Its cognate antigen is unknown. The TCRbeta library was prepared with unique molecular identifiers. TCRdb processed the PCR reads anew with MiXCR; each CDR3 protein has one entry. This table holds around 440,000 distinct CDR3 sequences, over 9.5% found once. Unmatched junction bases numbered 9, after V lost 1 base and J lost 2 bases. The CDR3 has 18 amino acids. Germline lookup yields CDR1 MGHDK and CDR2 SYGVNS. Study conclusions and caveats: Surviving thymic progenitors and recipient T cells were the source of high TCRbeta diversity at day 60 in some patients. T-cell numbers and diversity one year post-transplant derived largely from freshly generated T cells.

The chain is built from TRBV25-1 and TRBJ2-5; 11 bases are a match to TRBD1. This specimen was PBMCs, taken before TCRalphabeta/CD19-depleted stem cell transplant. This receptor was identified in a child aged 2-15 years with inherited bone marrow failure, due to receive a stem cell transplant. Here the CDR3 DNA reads TGTGCCAGCAGTGAATGGGGGACAGGGGGGGCCCCTCAAGAGACCCAGTACTTC. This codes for CASSEWGTGGAPQETQYF.